The clone carrying this T cell receptor beta chain was counted between two and nine times. Its specificity is not known. Trimming removed 5 bases at V and 4 bases at J, with 12 bases between. The CDR3 loop spans 14 amino acids. Libraries were made from TCR beta cDNA, and they carried unique molecular identifiers. MiXCR, run by TCRdb on the PCR reads, gives a single entry per CDR3 protein. The sample records a few hundred thousand distinct CDR3 sequences, less than 40% being singletons. This entry belongs to a study of post-analysis software for immune sequencing data. Whole-study results and caveats: Five or six TRBV segments, TRBV5-6, TRBV5-1 and TRBV20-1 among them, were found more frequent in patients than controls.

The chain employs TRBV12-3 or TRBV12-4 and TRBJ2-4, with a possible D match to TRBD1 (6 bases). The TCR was taken from a girl under 18 with multiple sclerosis. The sequenced material came from blood. The CDR3 loop reads CASSDRDKKNIQYF. The CDR3 DNA sequence: TGTGCCAGCAGTGACCGGGACAAGAAAAACATTCAGTACTTC.